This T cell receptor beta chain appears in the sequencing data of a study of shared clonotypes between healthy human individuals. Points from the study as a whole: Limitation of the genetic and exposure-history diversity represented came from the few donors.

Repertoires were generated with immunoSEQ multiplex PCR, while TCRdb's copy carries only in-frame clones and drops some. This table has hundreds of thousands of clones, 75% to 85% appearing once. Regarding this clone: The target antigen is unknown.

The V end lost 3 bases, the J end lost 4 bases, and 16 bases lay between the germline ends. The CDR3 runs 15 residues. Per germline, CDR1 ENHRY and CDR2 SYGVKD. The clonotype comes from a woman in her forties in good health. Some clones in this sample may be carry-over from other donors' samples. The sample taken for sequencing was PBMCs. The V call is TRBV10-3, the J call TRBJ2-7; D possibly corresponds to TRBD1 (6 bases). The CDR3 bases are TGTGCCATCAGTGAAGTTGGCAGGGGTGTTTACGAGCAGTACTTC. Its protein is CAISEVGRGVYEQYF.